The 30 T cell receptor beta chains below were found in one sample sequenced in a study of response to subunit inactivated influenza vaccine. Via MiXCR, TCRdb re-called the RT-PCR reads, giving one row per CDR3 protein. The table lists 560,000 or so distinct CDR3 sequences, 6.5% to 8% of them singletons. Sequencing was performed on PBMCs from blood, taken less than 25 months after vaccination. Receptors originate from a man aged 50-75 years who received an inactivated influenza vaccine.

This clonotype showed up just a few times. This rearrangement joins TRBV29-1 to TRBJ2-7; 9 bases are shared with TRBD1. Germline V CDR1 and CDR2: SQVTM, ANQGSEA. The junction had 7 bases not matched to a gene; V was cut back by 7 bases and J by 3 bases. This CDR3 comprises 13 residues. In DNA form, the CDR3 reads TGCAGCGCCGGGGGACAGGGCCTCTACGAGCAGTACTTC. Translating gives CSAGGQGLYEQYF.

The chain joins TRBV4-2 to TRBJ2-5, with TRBD1 as a possible D gene (5 bases). This CDR3 is built from 17 residues. Trimming shortened V by 0 bases and J by 1 base, and 15 bases separated the two germline ends. From germline, CDR1 is LGHNA and CDR2 YNFKEQ. The CDR3 DNA reads TGTGCCAGCAGCCAAGATGTAGTAGGTGGGGCCCAAGAGACCCAGTACTTC. Its translation is CASSQDVVGGAQETQYF.

In DNA, the CDR3 is TGTGCCAGCAGCCAACGACCGGGACAGGGATTTCCCGGGGAGCTGTTTTTT. This encodes CASSQRPGQGFPGELFF. V gene TRBV3-1 combines with J gene TRBJ2-2; the match to TRBD1 covers 9 bases. In germline, CDR1 is LGHDT, CDR2 YNNKEL (reference sequence). The CDR3 spans 17 residues. The V gene end was trimmed by 2 bases and the J gene end by 6 bases; junction bases not matched to a gene: 10.

The rearrangement links TRBV20-1 to TRBJ2-3, with 7 bases aligning to TRBD2. V was pared by 0 bases and J by 1 base, with 7 bases of the junction left unmatched. Germline loops: CDR1 DFQATT, CDR2 SNEGSKA (reference sequence). The CDR3 has 16 amino acids. DNA of the CDR3: TGCAGTGCTAGAGATCGGGGGGTTGGTGGCACAGATACGCAGTATTTT. Amino acids: CSARDRGVGGTDTQYF.

There are a few counts of this clonotype. The chain joins TRBV20-1 to TRBJ2-5; D possibly corresponds to TRBD1 (5 bases). CDR3 length: 12 residues. Germline V CDR1 and CDR2: DFQATT, SNEGSKA (reference sequence). V was shortened by 4 bases and J by 0 bases, with 6 bases between the two germline ends. CDR3 DNA sequence: TGCAGTGCTACACAGGACCAAGAGACCCAGTACTTC. Its protein is CSATQDQETQYF.

This clonotype was recorded a few times. The chain uses TRBV29-1 and TRBJ2-3; 10 nucleotides align to TRBD2. Germline V lookup: CDR1 SQVTM, CDR2 ANQGSEA. This CDR3 comprises 14 residues. V lost 6 bases and J lost 5; bases outside the gene matches: 8. CDR3 nucleotide sequence: TGCAGCGTGGTAGCGGGGGGTGATATAGATACGCAGTATTTT. It encodes CSVVAGGDIDTQYF.

In this sample, this clonotype turned up many times. V gene TRBV4-1 combines with J gene TRBJ1-1; D remains ambiguous. V was cut by 2 bases and J by 4 bases, with 11 bases left in between. The germline CDR1 and CDR2 sequences are MGHRA and YSYEKL. The CDR3 loop spans 14 amino acids. The CDR3 coding sequence is TGCGCCAGCAGCCAAACGTGGAGCGTCACTGAAGCTTTCTTT. Amino acids: CASSQTWSVTEAFF.

This clonotype has more than one count but fewer than ten. The chain joins TRBV28 to TRBJ1-1; a possible D gene is TRBD1 (5 bases). The germline gives CDR1 MDHEN, CDR2 SYDVKM. V lost 6 bases to trimming and J lost 7 bases, with 15 bases between them. The CDR3 is 13 residues long. CDR3 sequence (DNA): TGTGCCAGCAGCTCCAGGGAACGGGATGAAGCTTTCTTT. Translating gives CASSSRERDEAFF.

Many counts were recorded for this clonotype. J is TRBJ1-1 and V is TRBV10-1; a weak D match, TRBD1 (6 bases). The V and J ends lost 0 bases and 4 bases respectively, with 9 bases between them. CDR3 size: 14 residues. Germline V CDR1 and CDR2: WNHNN, SYGVQD (reference sequence). Written as DNA, the CDR3 is TGCGCCAGCAGTGAGTCGGACAGCTCCACTGAAGCTTTCTTT. Translation gives CASSESDSSTEAFF.

The chain combines TRBV12-3 or TRBV12-4 with TRBJ2-7; the match to TRBD2 covers 10 bases. The junction had 9 bases not matched to a gene; V was cut back by 3 bases and J by 1 base. The CDR3 contains 17 residues. In DNA, the CDR3 is TGTGCCAGCAGTTTTCCTTCCGGGACTAGCGAGTCCTACGAGCAGTACTTC. This sequence encodes CASSFPSGTSESYEQYF.

Only a few counts were recorded for this clonotype. The V call is TRBV15, the J call TRBJ2-2; D may be TRBD1 or TRBD2 (5 bases each). Trimming pared 1 base from V and 0 bases from J, leaving 9 bases between. Per germline, CDR1 LNHNV and CDR2 YYDKDF (reference sequence). CDR3 length: 16 residues. CDR3: CATSRGWGTNTGELFF. CDR3 DNA: TGTGCCACCAGCAGAGGATGGGGGACGAACACCGGGGAGCTGTTTTTT.

This clonotype appeared a few times. The chain is built from TRBV12-3 or TRBV12-4 and TRBJ2-1; D may be TRBD2 (6 bases). The CDR3 runs to 12 residues. Trimming pared 6 bases from V and 8 bases from J, leaving 11 bases between. The chain's CDR3 is CASRPGVHEQFF. The CDR3 bases are TGTGCCAGCAGACCGGGGGTTCATGAGCAGTTCTTC.

This rearrangement joins TRBV3-1 to TRBJ1-1; D call uncertain. The ends were cut back, 1 base at V and 4 bases at J, with 10 bases in the middle. The CDR3 length is 14 residues. Germline V lookup: CDR1 LGHDT, CDR2 YNNKEL (reference sequence). The CDR3 here is CASSQVAGATEAFF. The DNA of the CDR3 is TGTGCCAGCAGCCAAGTAGCGGGAGCCACTGAAGCTTTCTTT. Supplemented by reference TRBV3-1 and TRBJ1-1, the full variable domain reads DTAVSQTPKYLVTQMGNDKSIKCEQNLGHDTMYWYKQDSKKFLKIMFSYNNKELIINETVPNRFSPKSPDKAHLNLHINSLELGDSAVYFCASSQVAGATEAFFGQGTRLTVV.

The sample holds a few counts of this clonotype. V gene TRBV29-1 combines with J gene TRBJ2-7; D possibly corresponds to TRBD2 (5 bases). Germline V gene sequence: CDR1 SQVTM, CDR2 ANQGSEA. This CDR3 is 12 amino acids long. V was cut by 5 bases and J by 6 bases, with 14 bases left in between. CDR3: CSVPGGPGEQYF. DNA for the CDR3: TGCAGCGTTCCAGGAGGCCCGGGCGAGCAGTACTTC.

This clonotype has at least ten counts. The V and J genes are TRBV6-5 and TRBJ2-2; D perhaps matches TRBD2 (6 bases). V lost 0 bases to trimming and J lost 3 bases, with 11 bases between them. CDR3 size: 16 residues. The germline gives CDR1 MNHEY, CDR2 SVGAGI. CDR3 in amino acids: CASSYSGGWDTGELFF. The CDR3, as DNA: TGTGCCAGCAGTTACTCAGGAGGGTGGGACACCGGGGAGCTGTTTTTT.

The rearrangement joins TRBV12-3 or TRBV12-4 to TRBJ1-1, with D perhaps matching TRBD1 (5 bases). The CDR3 covers 13 residues. V was trimmed by 2 bases and J by 6 bases, leaving 10 bases between them. The CDR3: CASSLRGISEAFF. The CDR3 coding sequence is TGTGCCAGCAGTTTAAGGGGAATCTCTGAAGCTTTCTTT.

This clonotype occurred a few times. The chain carries TRBV28 and TRBJ2-5; unclear D gene. The V end lost 8 bases, the J end lost 1 base, and 8 bases lay between the germline ends. Germline V gene lookup returns CDR1 MDHEN and CDR2 SYDVKM. This CDR3 comprises 12 residues. Here the CDR3 reads CASLGSQETQYF. CDR3 in DNA: TGTGCCAGCTTGGGCAGCCAAGAGACCCAGTACTTC.

Only a few counts were recorded for this clonotype. The rearrangement links TRBV20-1 to TRBJ2-3; 12 nucleotides align to TRBD2. Germline V gene sequence: CDR1 DFQATT, CDR2 SNEGSKA (reference sequence). This CDR3 is built from 16 residues. V shed 5 bases, J shed 4 bases, and the junction held 10 bases outside the gene matches. The CDR3 DNA sequence: TGCAGTGCTCATCAGCCTAGCGGGAGGGGTGCAGATACGCAGTATTTT. Its protein product is CSAHQPSGRGADTQYF.

The chain combines TRBV6-2 or TRBV6-3 with TRBJ2-7; D may correspond to TRBD1 or TRBD2 (5 bases each). The germline V gene encodes CDR1 MNHEY and CDR2 SVGEGT. V was clipped by 2 bases and J by 1 base, with 15 bases between them. This CDR3 has 16 amino acids. CDR3 amino acids: CASSYRDRLLSYEQYF. The CDR3 DNA follows: TGTGCCAGCAGTTACCGGGACCGTCTACTTTCCTACGAGCAGTACTTC.

There are a few counts of this clonotype. The rearrangement joins TRBV10-3 to TRBJ2-7; D is ambiguous. Germline V lookup: CDR1 ENHRY, CDR2 SYGVKD. The CDR3 runs 13 residues. The V end was cut by 3 bases, the J end by 2 bases, with 8 bases between. The CDR3 nucleotides are TGTGCCATCAGTGAACGGATGCCCTACGAGCAGTACTTC. It specifies CAISERMPYEQYF.

This clonotype was observed a few times. The V and J genes are TRBV7-9 and TRBJ1-1; 8 positions match TRBD1. The ends lost 5 bases at V and 4 bases at J; junction bases unmatched: 9. CDR3 length: 15 residues. Germline CDR1 reads SEHNR; CDR2 reads FQNEAQ (reference sequence). CDR3 sequence (DNA): TGTGCCAGCAGCCGCATTGGACAGGGAGCCACTGAAGCTTTCTTT. It is translated as CASSRIGQGATEAFF.

This clonotype showed up many times. The V gene is TRBV20-1, the J gene TRBJ1-1; D ambiguous. Germline lookup yields CDR1 DFQATT and CDR2 SNEGSKA (reference sequence). V lost 2 bases to trimming and J lost 6 bases, with 10 bases between them. The CDR3 sequence is 12 residues long. This CDR3 reads CSARYQDSEAFF. CDR3 DNA: TGCAGTGCTAGATATCAGGACTCTGAAGCTTTCTTT.

This chain connects TRBV5-1 to TRBJ2-1, with 8 bases lining up with TRBD1. Losses at the gene ends were 2 bases for V and 2 bases for J; bases not matched to a gene: 3. Germline CDR1 and CDR2: SGHRS and YFSETQ. The CDR3 is made up of 15 amino acids. For the CDR3, the DNA is TGCGCCAGCAGCTTACAGGGGGGACCCTACAATGAGCAGTTCTTC. Translating it yields CASSLQGGPYNEQFF.

This clonotype was seen more than once but under ten times. This chain joins TRBV12-5 and TRBJ2-1; D not certain. V lost 7 bases and J lost 0, with 10 bases in between. Germline loops: CDR1 LGHNT, CDR2 FRNRAP. This CDR3 has 14 amino acids. The CDR3 protein is CASAAQNSYNEQFF. Written as DNA, the CDR3 is TGTGCTAGTGCCGCGCAAAACTCCTACAATGAGCAGTTCTTC.

There are a few counts of this clonotype. The chain carries TRBV29-1 and TRBJ2-4; D uncertain. CDR1 is SQVTM and CDR2 is ANQGSEA in the germline V gene. CDR3 length: 12 amino acids. Trimming cost V 4 bases and J 3 bases, with 7 bases left between them. As DNA, the CDR3 is TGCAGCGTTGGTGACTTCAAAAACATTCAGTACTTC. This gives the protein CSVGDFKNIQYF.

This clonotype was counted a single time. At one of its ends the junction is not consistent with the germline gene, which may arise from a read error. This chain uses TRBV7-2 with TRBJ2-2; perhaps TRBD2 as D (5 bases). CDR1 is SGHTA, CDR2 FQGNSA, per germline. The CDR3 consists of 15 residues. For the CDR3, the DNA is TGTGCCAGCAGCTCCTCTAGCTTTGACATCGGGGTGCTGTTTTTT. Encoded protein: CASSSSSFDIGVLFF.

In this sample, this clonotype turned up a few times. The chain combines TRBV27 with TRBJ1-2, with D perhaps TRBD1 (6 bases). There are 15 residues in the CDR3. Germline CDR1 MNHEY, CDR2 SMNVEV (reference sequence). V gave up 6 bases and J gave up 4 bases, with 18 bases separating them. Here the CDR3 reads CASSLRPTGPYGYTF. Written as DNA, the CDR3 is TGTGCCAGCAGCTTGAGACCCACAGGGCCCTATGGCTACACCTTC.

In its sample, this clonotype was seen many times. One end of the junction varies from germline; a read error may be responsible. DNA of the CDR3: TGCGCCAGCAGTCCCGGGACAGGGGCTTACAATGAGCAGTTCTTC. Its protein is CASSPGTGAYNEQFF. This chain connects TRBV27 to TRBJ2-1; the match to TRBD1 covers 10 bases. The CDR3 runs to 15 residues. Germline CDR1 MNHEY, CDR2 SMNVEV (reference sequence).

The rearrangement uses TRBV9 and TRBJ2-2; D uncertain. Trimming removed 0 bases from V and 7 bases from J, with 7 bases in between. Per germline, CDR1 SGDLS and CDR2 YYNGEE. CDR3 length: 13 residues. The CDR3 DNA reads TGTGCCAGCAGCGTAGAGCCCGTCGGGGAGCTGTTTTTT. Translated, it gives CASSVEPVGELFF.

This clonotype was counted between two and nine times. The V and J genes are TRBV2 and TRBJ2-5; D unclear. CDR1 SNHLY and CDR2 FYNNEI come from the germline V gene. Deletions cut 4 bases from V and 7 bases from J, with 7 bases between. This CDR3 contains 11 residues. The chain's CDR3 is CASSVSGTQYF. CDR3 sequence (DNA): TGTGCCAGCAGTGTGTCCGGGACCCAGTACTTC.